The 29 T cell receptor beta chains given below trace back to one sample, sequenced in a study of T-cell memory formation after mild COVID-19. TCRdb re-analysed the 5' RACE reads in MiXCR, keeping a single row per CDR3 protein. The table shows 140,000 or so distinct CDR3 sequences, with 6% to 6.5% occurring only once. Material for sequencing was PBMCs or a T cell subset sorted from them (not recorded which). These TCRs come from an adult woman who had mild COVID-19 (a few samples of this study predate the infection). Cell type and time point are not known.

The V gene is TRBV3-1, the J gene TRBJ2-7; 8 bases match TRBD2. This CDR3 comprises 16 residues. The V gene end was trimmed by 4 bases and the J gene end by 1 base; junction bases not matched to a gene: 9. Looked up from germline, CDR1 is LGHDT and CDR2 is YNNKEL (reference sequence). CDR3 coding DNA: TGTGCCAGCAGCCCCTTCGGGACTAGGCCTTCCTACGAGCAGTACTTC. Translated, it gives CASSPFGTRPSYEQYF.

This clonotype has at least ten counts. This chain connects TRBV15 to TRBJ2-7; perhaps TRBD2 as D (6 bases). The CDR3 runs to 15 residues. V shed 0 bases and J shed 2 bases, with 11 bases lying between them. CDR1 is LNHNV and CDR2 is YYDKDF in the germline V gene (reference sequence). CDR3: CATSRDKVAAYEQYF. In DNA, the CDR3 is TGTGCCACCAGCAGAGATAAGGTAGCGGCCTACGAGCAGTACTTC.

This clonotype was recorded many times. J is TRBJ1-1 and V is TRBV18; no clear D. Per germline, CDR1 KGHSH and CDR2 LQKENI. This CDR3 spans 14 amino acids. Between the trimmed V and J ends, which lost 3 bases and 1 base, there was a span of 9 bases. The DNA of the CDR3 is TGTGCCAGCTCACCTATCCCCCAGAACACTGAAGCTTTCTTT. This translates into CASSPIPQNTEAFF.

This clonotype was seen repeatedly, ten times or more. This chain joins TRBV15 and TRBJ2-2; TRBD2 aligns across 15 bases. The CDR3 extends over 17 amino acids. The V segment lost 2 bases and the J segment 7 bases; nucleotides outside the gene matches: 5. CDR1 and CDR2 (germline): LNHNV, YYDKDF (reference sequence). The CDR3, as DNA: TGTGCCACCAGCAGACCCGGGACTAGCGGGAGGCTCGGGGAGCTGTTTTTT. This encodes CATSRPGTSGRLGELFF.

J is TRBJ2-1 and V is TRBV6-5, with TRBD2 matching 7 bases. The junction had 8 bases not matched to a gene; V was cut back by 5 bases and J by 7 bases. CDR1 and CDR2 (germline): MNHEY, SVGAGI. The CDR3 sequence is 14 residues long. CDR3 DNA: TGTGCCAGCAGTACCATACTGGGGGGGAATGAGCAGTTCTTC. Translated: CASSTILGGNEQFF.

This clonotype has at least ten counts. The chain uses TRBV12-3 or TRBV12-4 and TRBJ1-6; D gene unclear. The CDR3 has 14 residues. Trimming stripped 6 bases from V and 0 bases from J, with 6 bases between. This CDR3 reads CASRSSSYNSPLHF. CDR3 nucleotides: TGTGCCAGCAGATCTAGCTCCTATAATTCACCCCTCCACTTT.

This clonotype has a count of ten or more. The CDR3, as DNA: TGTGCCAGCGGCCCGACAGGGGCCCCCAATAGCGAAGCTTTCTTT. It encodes CASGPTGAPNSEAFF. The chain uses TRBV13 and TRBJ1-1; TRBD1 matches at 8 bases. The trim removed 8 bases at V and 8 bases at J, leaving 16 bases unmatched. Germline V CDR1 and CDR2: PRHDT, FYEKMQ (reference sequence). This CDR3 has 15 residues.

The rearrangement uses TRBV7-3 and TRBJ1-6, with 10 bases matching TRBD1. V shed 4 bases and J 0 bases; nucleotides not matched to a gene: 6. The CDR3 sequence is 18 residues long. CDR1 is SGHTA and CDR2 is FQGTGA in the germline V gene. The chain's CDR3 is CASSSGTGESSYNSPLHF. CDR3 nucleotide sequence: TGTGCCAGCAGCTCCGGGACAGGGGAAAGCTCCTATAATTCACCCCTCCACTTT.

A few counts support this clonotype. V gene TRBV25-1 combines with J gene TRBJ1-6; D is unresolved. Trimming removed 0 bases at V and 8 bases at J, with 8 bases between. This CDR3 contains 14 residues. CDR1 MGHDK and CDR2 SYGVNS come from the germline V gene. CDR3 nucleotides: TGTGCCAGCAGTGAATATCTCCGGGATTCACCCCTCCACTTT. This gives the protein CASSEYLRDSPLHF.

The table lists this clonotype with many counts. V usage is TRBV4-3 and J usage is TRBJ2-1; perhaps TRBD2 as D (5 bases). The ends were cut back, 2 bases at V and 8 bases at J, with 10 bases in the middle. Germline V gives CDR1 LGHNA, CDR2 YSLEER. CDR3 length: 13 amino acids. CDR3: CASSQRAGDEQFF. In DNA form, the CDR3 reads TGCGCCAGCAGCCAAAGGGCGGGCGATGAGCAGTTCTTC.

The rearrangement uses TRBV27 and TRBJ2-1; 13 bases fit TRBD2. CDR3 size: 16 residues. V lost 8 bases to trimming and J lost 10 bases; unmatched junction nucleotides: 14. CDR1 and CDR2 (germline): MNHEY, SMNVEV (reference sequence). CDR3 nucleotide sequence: TGTGCCAGCGGCCACGGACTAGCGGGGGTCAGATGGGAGCAGTTCTTC. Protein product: CASGHGLAGVRWEQFF.

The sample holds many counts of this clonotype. The CDR3 spells CASSLDPRASELFF. The CDR3 DNA is TGTGCCAGCAGCTTAGACCCCAGGGCCTCCGAGCTGTTTTTT. The chain recombines TRBV7-9 with TRBJ2-2, with D possibly TRBD1 on 5 matching bases. From germline, CDR1 is SEHNR and CDR2 FQNEAQ (reference sequence). The V end was cut by 1 base, the J end by 11 bases, with 14 bases between. This CDR3 has 14 residues.

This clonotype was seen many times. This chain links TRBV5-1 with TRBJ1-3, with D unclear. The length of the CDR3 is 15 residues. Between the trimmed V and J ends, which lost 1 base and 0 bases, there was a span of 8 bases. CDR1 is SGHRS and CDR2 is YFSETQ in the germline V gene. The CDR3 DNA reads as TGCGCCAGCAGCTTGAACGGACGCTCTGGAAACACCATATATTTT. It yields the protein CASSLNGRSGNTIYF.

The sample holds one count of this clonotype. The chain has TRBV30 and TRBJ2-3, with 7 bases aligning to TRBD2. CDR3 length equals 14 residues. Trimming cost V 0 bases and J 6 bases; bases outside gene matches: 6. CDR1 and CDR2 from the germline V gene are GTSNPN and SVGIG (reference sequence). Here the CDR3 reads CAWSVREVTDTQYF. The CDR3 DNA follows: TGTGCCTGGAGTGTACGGGAGGTTACGGATACGCAGTATTTT.

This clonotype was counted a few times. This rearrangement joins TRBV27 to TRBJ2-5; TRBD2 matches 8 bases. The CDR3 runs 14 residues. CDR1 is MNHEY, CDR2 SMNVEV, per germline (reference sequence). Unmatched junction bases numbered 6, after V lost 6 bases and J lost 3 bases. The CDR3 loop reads CASSRLSGEETQYF. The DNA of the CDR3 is TGTGCCAGCAGCCGACTTAGCGGGGAAGAGACCCAGTACTTC.

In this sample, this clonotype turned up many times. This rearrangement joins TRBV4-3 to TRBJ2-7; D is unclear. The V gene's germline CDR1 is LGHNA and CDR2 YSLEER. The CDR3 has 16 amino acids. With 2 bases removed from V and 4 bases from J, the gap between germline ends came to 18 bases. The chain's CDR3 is CASSQSLVFPGYEQYF. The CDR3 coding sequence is TGCGCCAGCAGCCAAAGCCTCGTATTCCCCGGGTACGAGCAGTACTTC.

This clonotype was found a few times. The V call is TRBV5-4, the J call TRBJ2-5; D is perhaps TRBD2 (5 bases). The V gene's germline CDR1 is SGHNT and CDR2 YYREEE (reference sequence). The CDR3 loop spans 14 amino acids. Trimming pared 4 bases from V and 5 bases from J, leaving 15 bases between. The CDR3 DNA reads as TGTGCCAGCAGCCCTACGGGGAGCCACGAGACCCAGTACTTC. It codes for CASSPTGSHETQYF.

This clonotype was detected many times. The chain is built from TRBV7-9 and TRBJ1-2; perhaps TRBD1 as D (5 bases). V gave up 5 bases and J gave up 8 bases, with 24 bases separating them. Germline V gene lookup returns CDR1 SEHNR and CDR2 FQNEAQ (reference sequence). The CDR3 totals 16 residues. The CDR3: CASSISSIRDRKGYTF. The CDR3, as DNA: TGTGCCAGCAGCATTTCTTCAATCCGGGACCGAAAGGGCTACACCTTC.

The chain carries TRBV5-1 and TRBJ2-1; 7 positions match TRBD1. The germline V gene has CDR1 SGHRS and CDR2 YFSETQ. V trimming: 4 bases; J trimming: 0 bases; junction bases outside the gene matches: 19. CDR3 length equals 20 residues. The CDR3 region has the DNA TGCGCCAGCAGCAAAGCCGCGAGGGGGCCCACTTCGAGCTCCTACAATGAGCAGTTCTTC. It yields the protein CASSKAARGPTSSSYNEQFF.

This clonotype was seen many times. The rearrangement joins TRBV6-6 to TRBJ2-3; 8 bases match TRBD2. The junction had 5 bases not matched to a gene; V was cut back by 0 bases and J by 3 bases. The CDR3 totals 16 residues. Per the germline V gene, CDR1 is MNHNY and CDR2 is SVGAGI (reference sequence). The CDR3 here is CASSYSHAGGTDTQYF. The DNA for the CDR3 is TGTGCCAGCAGTTACTCGCATGCGGGGGGAACAGATACGCAGTATTTT.

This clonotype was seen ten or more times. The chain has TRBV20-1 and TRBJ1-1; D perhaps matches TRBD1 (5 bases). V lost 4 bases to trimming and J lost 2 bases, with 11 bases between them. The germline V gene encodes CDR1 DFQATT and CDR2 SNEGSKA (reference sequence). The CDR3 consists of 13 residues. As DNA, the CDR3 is TGCAGTGCTACAGGGAAGAGAAACACTGAAGCTTTCTTT. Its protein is CSATGKRNTEAFF.

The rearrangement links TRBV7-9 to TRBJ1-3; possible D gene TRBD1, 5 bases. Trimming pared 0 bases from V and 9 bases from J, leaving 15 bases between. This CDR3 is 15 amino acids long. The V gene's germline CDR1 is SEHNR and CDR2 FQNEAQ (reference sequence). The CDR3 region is CASSLANSPGSTIYF. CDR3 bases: TGTGCCAGCAGCTTAGCGAATTCTCCAGGGAGCACCATATATTTT.

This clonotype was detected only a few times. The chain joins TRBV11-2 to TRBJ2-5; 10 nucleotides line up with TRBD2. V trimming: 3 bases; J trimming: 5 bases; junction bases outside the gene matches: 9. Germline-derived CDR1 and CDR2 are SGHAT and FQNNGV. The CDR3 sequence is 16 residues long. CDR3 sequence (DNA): TGTGCCAGCAGCTTCGGGATAGCGGGGGGAAGGGAGACCCAGTACTTC. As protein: CASSFGIAGGRETQYF.

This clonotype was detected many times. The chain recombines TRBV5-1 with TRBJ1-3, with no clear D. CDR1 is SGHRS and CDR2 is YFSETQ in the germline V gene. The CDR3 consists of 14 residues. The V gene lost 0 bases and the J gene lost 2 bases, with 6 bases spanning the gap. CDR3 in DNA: TGCGCCAGCAGCTTGGACGGGACTGGAAACACCATATATTTT. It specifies CASSLDGTGNTIYF.

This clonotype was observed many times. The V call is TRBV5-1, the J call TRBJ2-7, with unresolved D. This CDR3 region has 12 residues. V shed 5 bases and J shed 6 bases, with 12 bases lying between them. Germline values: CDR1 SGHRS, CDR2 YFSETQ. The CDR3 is CASRAVGSEQYF. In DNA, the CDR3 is TGCGCCAGCAGGGCTGTTGGGTCCGAGCAGTACTTC.

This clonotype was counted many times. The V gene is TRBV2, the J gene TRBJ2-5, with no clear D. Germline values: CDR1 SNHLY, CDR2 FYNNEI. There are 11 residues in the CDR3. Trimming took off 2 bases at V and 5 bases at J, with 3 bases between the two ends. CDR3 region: CASSERETQYF. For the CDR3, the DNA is TGTGCCAGCAGTGAAAGGGAGACCCAGTACTTC. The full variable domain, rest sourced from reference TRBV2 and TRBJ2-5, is EPEVTQTPSHQVTQMGQEVILRCVPISNHLYFYWYRQILGQKVEFLVSFYNNEISEKSEIFDDQFSVERPDGSNFTLKIRSTKLEDSAMYFCASSERETQYFGPGTRLLVL.

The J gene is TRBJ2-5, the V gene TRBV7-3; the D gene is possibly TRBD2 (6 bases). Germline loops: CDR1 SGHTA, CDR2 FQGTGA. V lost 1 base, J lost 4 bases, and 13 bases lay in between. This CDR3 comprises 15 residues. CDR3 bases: TGTGCCAGCAGCTTAAGCGGGGCTAGAACAGAGACCCAGTACTTC. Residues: CASSLSGARTETQYF.

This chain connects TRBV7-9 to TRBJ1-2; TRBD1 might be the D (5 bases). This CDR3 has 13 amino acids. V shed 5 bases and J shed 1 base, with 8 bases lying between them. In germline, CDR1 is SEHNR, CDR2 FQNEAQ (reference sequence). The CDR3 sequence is CASSRTINYGYTF. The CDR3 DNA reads TGTGCCAGCAGCCGGACAATTAACTATGGCTACACCTTC. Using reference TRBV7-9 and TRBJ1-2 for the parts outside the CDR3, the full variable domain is DTGVSQNPRHKITKRGQNVTFRCDPISEHNRLYWYRQTLGQGPEFLTYFQNEAQLEKSRLLSDRFSAERPKGSFSTLEIQRTEQGDSAMYLCASSRTINYGYTFGSGTRLTVV.

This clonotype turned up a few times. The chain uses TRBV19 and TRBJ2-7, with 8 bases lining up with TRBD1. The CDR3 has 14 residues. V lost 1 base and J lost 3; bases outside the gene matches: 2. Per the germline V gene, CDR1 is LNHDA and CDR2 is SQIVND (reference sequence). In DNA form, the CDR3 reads TGTGCCAGTAGTATAGGGACAGGGAACTACGAGCAGTACTTC. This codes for CASSIGTGNYEQYF.